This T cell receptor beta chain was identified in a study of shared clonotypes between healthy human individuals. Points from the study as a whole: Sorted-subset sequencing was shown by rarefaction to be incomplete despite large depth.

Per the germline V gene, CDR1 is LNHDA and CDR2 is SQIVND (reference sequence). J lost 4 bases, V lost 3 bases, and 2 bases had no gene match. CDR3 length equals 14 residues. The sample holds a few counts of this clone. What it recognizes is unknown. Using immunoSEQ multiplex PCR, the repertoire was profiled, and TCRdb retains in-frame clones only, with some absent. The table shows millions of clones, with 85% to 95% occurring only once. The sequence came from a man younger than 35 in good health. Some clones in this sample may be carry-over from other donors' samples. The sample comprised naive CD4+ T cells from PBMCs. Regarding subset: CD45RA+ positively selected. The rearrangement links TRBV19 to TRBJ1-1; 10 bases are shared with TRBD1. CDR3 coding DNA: TGTGCCAGTAGTATTGGACAGGGGGTCACTGAAGCTTTCTTT. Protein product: CASSIGQGVTEAFF.